This entry describes one T cell receptor (beta chain). TCRdb's copy holds only in-frame clones and misses some; the assay was immunoSEQ multiplex PCR. The sample lists about 19,000 clones, 70% to 90% seen once, with approximately 8% in the top ten. Germline CDR1 SGHVS, CDR2 FQNEAQ. V lost 2 bases and J 1 base, leaving 17 bases between the germline ends. CDR3 size: 17 residues. The time point is: week 3, after first cycle of checkpoint inhibitor. Disease control meant complete response, partial response or stable disease at 12 weeks. This entry belongs to a study of blood T cell dynamics during melanoma immunotherapy. On the study more broadly: Metastatic melanoma patients received first-line pembrolizumab or nivolumab plus ipilimumab.

The sequencing used blood, collected from a patient treated with checkpoint blockade. The genes are TRBV7-8 and TRBJ1-1; D gene uncertain. The TCR was taken from a human donor with melanoma. The chain's CDR3 is CASSLISGTAGNTEAFF. DNA for the CDR3: TGTGCCAGCAGCTTAATTTCAGGAACAGCAGGGAACACTGAAGCTTTCTTT.